A selection of T cell receptor beta chains follows, all from one sample in a study of control samples from healthy donors and cancer patients. The protocol was immunoSEQ multiplex PCR, while the TCRdb copy is restricted to in-frame clones and leaves out a portion. The sample lists fewer than 100,000 clones, approximately 78% occurring once. The sequencing input was blood. The receptors come from a man in his sixties in good health. CDR3s include the opening cysteine and the closing phenylalanine or tryptophan. Fields, in order: V gene, D gene, CDR3 length, clone size, J gene, CDR3 DNA, CDR3 protein. D genes are given only for firm matches. Rows may omit the clone size; those that give it use once, few, many or a size class.

v_call: TRBV2
d_call: .
cdr3_length: 14
clone_size: .
j_call: TRBJ1-4
cdr3_nt: TGTGCCAGCGATTACCAGCCCGGTAATGAAAAACTGTTTTTT
cdr3_aa: CASDYQPGNEKLFF

v_call: TRBV6-5
d_call: TRBD2
cdr3_length: 14
clone_size: .
j_call: TRBJ2-7
cdr3_nt: TGTGCCAGCAGTCTAGCGGGGAAGCCTTACGAGCAGTACTTC
cdr3_aa: CASSLAGKPYEQYF

v_call: TRBV12-2
d_call: .
cdr3_length: 17
clone_size: .
j_call: TRBJ2-3
cdr3_nt: TGTGCAAGTCGCTTATCCGTTGAGGGAGTTAGCACAGATACGCAGTATTTT
cdr3_aa: CASRLSVEGVSTDTQYF

v_call: TRBV13
d_call: .
cdr3_length: 13
clone_size: .
j_call: TRBJ2-5
cdr3_nt: TGTGCCAGCAGCCCCCCTGGGGCGAAGACCCAGTACTTC
cdr3_aa: CASSPPGAKTQYF

v_call: TRBV7-9
d_call: TRBD2
cdr3_length: 15
clone_size: .
j_call: TRBJ2-1
cdr3_nt: TGTGCCAGCAGCTTAGTGCGGGGGGTTTACAATGAGCAGTTCTTC
cdr3_aa: CASSLVRGVYNEQFF

v_call: TRBV24-1
d_call: .
cdr3_length: 12
clone_size: .
j_call: TRBJ1-2
cdr3_nt: TGTGCCACCAGTGATGGGACATATGGCTACACCTTC
cdr3_aa: CATSDGTYGYTF

v_call: TRBV5-4
d_call: TRBD1
cdr3_length: 14
clone_size: few
j_call: TRBJ2-7
cdr3_nt: TGTGCCAGCAGCGGGGGACAGGGAGCCTACGAGCAGTACTTC
cdr3_aa: CASSGGQGAYEQYF

v_call: TRBV30
d_call: .
cdr3_length: 13
clone_size: .
j_call: TRBJ2-7
cdr3_nt: TGTGCCTGGAGTTCGGGGGCATCCTACGAGCAGTACTTC
cdr3_aa: CAWSSGASYEQYF

v_call: TRBV27
d_call: .
cdr3_length: 13
clone_size: .
j_call: TRBJ1-1
cdr3_nt: TGTGCCAGCAGCACCTTCGGTGGCACTGAAGCTTTCTTT
cdr3_aa: CASSTFGGTEAFF

v_call: TRBV18
d_call: .
cdr3_length: 16
clone_size: medium-sized
j_call: TRBJ2-6
cdr3_nt: TGTGCCAGCTCACTTGACGCCCCAGGAGGGGCCAACGTCCTGACTTTC
cdr3_aa: CASSLDAPGGANVLTF

v_call: TRBV6-2/TRBV6-3
d_call: TRBD2
cdr3_length: 15
clone_size: .
j_call: TRBJ2-1
cdr3_nt: TGTGCCAGCAGTTACTCCGGCGGGGGGGCCGATGAGCAGTTCTTC
cdr3_aa: CASSYSGGGADEQFF

v_call: TRBV7-9
d_call: .
cdr3_length: 14
clone_size: .
j_call: TRBJ1-4
cdr3_nt: TGTGCCACAGCTATCGGACAGACTAATGAAAAACTGTTTTTT
cdr3_aa: CATAIGQTNEKLFF

v_call: TRBV5-5
d_call: .
cdr3_length: 12
clone_size: .
j_call: TRBJ2-7
cdr3_nt: TGTGCCAGCAGCTTCGTATTCTACGAGCAGTACTTC
cdr3_aa: CASSFVFYEQYF

v_call: TRBV5-4
d_call: TRBD2
cdr3_length: 14
clone_size: .
j_call: TRBJ2-5
cdr3_nt: TGTGCCAGCAGCCCGGGGGGGTTGTTGGAGACCCAGTACTTC
cdr3_aa: CASSPGGLLETQYF

v_call: TRBV19
d_call: .
cdr3_length: 11
clone_size: .
j_call: TRBJ2-2
cdr3_nt: TGTGCCAGTCGGGTGTCCGGGGAGCTGTTTTTT
cdr3_aa: CASRVSGELFF

v_call: TRBV3-1/TRBV3-2
d_call: TRBD2
cdr3_length: 15
clone_size: .
j_call: TRBJ2-1
cdr3_nt: TGTGCCAGCAGCCAAGGGACTAGCGGGCTCAATGAGCAGTTCTTC
cdr3_aa: CASSQGTSGLNEQFF

v_call: TRBV2
d_call: .
cdr3_length: 14
clone_size: .
j_call: TRBJ1-5
cdr3_nt: TGTGCCAGCAGTTTTGGACAGCCCAATCAGCCCCAGCATTTT
cdr3_aa: CASSFGQPNQPQHF

v_call: TRBV9
d_call: TRBD1
cdr3_length: 14
clone_size: once
j_call: TRBJ2-7
cdr3_nt: TGTGCCAGCAGCGTGGGGACAGGGAGCCACGAGCAGTACTTC
cdr3_aa: CASSVGTGSHEQYF

v_call: TRBV4-1
d_call: .
cdr3_length: 14
clone_size: .
j_call: TRBJ1-6
cdr3_nt: TGCGCCAGCAGCCCCGGAACATATAATTCACCCCTCCACTTT
cdr3_aa: CASSPGTYNSPLHF

v_call: TRBV30
d_call: TRBD2
cdr3_length: 14
clone_size: .
j_call: TRBJ2-1
cdr3_nt: TGTGCCTGGTCTACTAGCGGGAGGGCCATTGAGCAGTTCTTC
cdr3_aa: CAWSTSGRAIEQFF

v_call: TRBV6-5
d_call: TRBD1
cdr3_length: 15
clone_size: .
j_call: TRBJ1-2
cdr3_nt: TGTGCCAGCAGTACAACAGGGGCCGGTAACTATGGCTACACCTTC
cdr3_aa: CASSTTGAGNYGYTF

v_call: TRBV4-1
d_call: .
cdr3_length: 20
clone_size: .
j_call: TRBJ1-6
cdr3_nt: TGCGCCAGCAGCCAAGCCGACTTCCGGGACCTTTTTGTGGGTAATTCACCCCTCCACTTT
cdr3_aa: CASSQADFRDLFVGNSPLHF

v_call: TRBV5-5
d_call: .
cdr3_length: 11
clone_size: .
j_call: TRBJ2-5
cdr3_nt: TGTGCCAGCAGCTTGCTGGAGACCCAGTACTTC
cdr3_aa: CASSLLETQYF

v_call: TRBV4-1
d_call: .
cdr3_length: 13
clone_size: once
j_call: TRBJ1-1
cdr3_nt: TGCGCCAGCAGCCGAGCAGAGAAGTCAGCAGCTTTCTTT
cdr3_aa: CASSRAEKSAAFF

v_call: TRBV10-3
d_call: TRBD1
cdr3_length: 13
clone_size: few
j_call: TRBJ2-7
cdr3_nt: TGTGCCATCGGGACAGGGCCGAGCAACGAGCAGTACTTC
cdr3_aa: CAIGTGPSNEQYF

v_call: TRBV4-1
d_call: .
cdr3_length: 14
clone_size: few
j_call: TRBJ2-1
cdr3_nt: TGCGCCAGCAGCCAAGATCACTCCCGGGACTCGCAGTTCTTC
cdr3_aa: CASSQDHSRDSQFF

v_call: TRBV6-4
d_call: .
cdr3_length: 14
clone_size: .
j_call: TRBJ1-1
cdr3_nt: TGTGCCAGCTCCAGGACGTCCGAGGAGACTGAAGCTTTCTTT
cdr3_aa: CASSRTSEETEAFF